Listed below are T cell receptor beta chains from one sample, sequenced in a study of blood T cell repertoires in COVID-19. The table came from immunoSEQ multiplex PCR; TCRdb's copy has only in-frame clones and leaves some out. This sample yields about 240,000 clones, of which around 83% are seen a single time; 3.4% belongs to the top ten. The sample was peripheral blood. Receptors were obtained from a woman aged 18 to 35 with acute or convalescent COVID-19. CDR3s include the opening cysteine and the closing phenylalanine or tryptophan. Each record gives: D gene, clone size, V gene, J gene, CDR3 DNA, CDR3 protein. D genes are given only for firm matches. Not all rows give a size; the values are once, few, many and, for expanded clones, a class.

>-|-|TRBV4-1|TRBJ2-1
TGCGCCAGCAGCCAAGATAGGGGCCTTGAGCAGTTCTTC
CASSQDRGLEQFF
>TRBD2|-|TRBV7-8|TRBJ2-5
TGTGCCAGCAGGCCAAGCGGGAGTTCGCAGACCCAGTACTTC
CASRPSGSSQTQYF
>-|many|TRBV2|TRBJ2-7
TGTGCCAGCAGAGAAATGGGACAAAACTACGAGCAGTACTTC
CASREMGQNYEQYF
>TRBD1|few|TRBV19|TRBJ1-5
TGTGCCAGTACCCAGCCGTGGGGACAGAGAAATCAGCCCCAGCATTTT
CASTQPWGQRNQPQHF
>TRBD1|-|TRBV7-2|TRBJ2-5
TGTGCCAGCAGTAAACAGGGGGTCCTGTACCAAGAGACCCAGTACTTC
CASSKQGVLYQETQYF
>TRBD1|-|TRBV18|TRBJ1-1
TGTGCCAGCTCACCACCAGGGGGCATGGTGGTCACTGAAGCTTTCTTT
CASSPPGGMVVTEAFF
>-|-|TRBV2|TRBJ2-7
TGTGCCAGCATGAGCCTCGTCTCGGGCGAGCAGTACTTC
CASMSLVSGEQYF
>TRBD2|-|TRBV9|TRBJ2-2
TGTGCCAGCAGCGTAGCTATTAGCGGGCGGGGTTCCGGGGAGCTGTTTTTT
CASSVAISGRGSGELFF
>-|-|TRBV25-1|TRBJ2-7
TGTGCCAGCAGTGAATTTGCAGATGGCTACGAGCAGTACTTC
CASSEFADGYEQYF
>TRBD2|-|TRBV19|TRBJ2-3
TGTGCCAGTAGTATGGTATATGGGGGACTAGCGGAGAGCACAGATACGCAGTATTTT
CASSMVYGGLAESTDTQYF
>-|-|TRBV23-1|TRBJ2-5
TGCGCCAGCAGCCTTCGCGGAGGAAAAGAGACCCAGTACTTC
CASSLRGGKETQYF
>-|-|TRBV28|TRBJ2-3
TGTGCCAGCAGTCGACTAGGAATTAGCACAGATACGCAGTATTTT
CASSRLGISTDTQYF
>-|once|TRBV11-3|TRBJ1-1
TGTGCCAGCAGCCCAGGAACCGGAATGATCACCGGGAACACTGAAGCTTTCTTT
CASSPGTGMITGNTEAFF
>TRBD1|-|TRBV15|TRBJ2-7
TGTGCCACCAGCCGAGACAGGGGCGAGTCCTACGAGCAGTACTTC
CATSRDRGESYEQYF